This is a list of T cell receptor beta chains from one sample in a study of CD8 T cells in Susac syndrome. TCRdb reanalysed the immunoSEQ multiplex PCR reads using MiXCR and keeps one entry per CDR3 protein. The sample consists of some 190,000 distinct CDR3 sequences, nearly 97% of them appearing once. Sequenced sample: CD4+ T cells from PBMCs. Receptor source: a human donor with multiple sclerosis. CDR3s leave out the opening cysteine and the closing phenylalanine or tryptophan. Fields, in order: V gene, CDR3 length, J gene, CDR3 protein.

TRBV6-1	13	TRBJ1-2	ASSSGTLIYYGYT
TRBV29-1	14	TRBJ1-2	SVEDLHSGLDYGYT
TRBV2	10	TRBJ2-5	AGGDNQETQY
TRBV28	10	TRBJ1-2	ASSSPVGGYT
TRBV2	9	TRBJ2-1	ASRLSNEQF
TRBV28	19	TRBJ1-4	ASNRPLGAAIGSHLNEKLF
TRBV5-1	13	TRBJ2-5	ASSLGGNVQETQY
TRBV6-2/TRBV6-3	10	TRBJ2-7	ASRPSSSEQY
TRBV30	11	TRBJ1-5	AWSYFSNQPQH
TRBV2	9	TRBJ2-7	ASSPTYEQY
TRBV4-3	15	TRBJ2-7	ASSQDRLLAGDDEQY
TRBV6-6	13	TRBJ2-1	ASSEQGWRYNEQF
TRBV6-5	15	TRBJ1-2	ASSYSGQGLDLGGYT
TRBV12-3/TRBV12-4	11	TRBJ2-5	ASRTGIQETQY
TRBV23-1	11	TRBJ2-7	ASRRTEGDEQY
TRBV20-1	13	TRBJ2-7	SAGGTFPSSYEQY
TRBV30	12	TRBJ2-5	AWSANRGQETQY
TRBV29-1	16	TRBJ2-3	SVEGGTSGGLGADTQY
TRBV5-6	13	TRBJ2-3	ASSFRGPRTDTQY
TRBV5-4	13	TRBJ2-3	ASSLEGTSEGTQY